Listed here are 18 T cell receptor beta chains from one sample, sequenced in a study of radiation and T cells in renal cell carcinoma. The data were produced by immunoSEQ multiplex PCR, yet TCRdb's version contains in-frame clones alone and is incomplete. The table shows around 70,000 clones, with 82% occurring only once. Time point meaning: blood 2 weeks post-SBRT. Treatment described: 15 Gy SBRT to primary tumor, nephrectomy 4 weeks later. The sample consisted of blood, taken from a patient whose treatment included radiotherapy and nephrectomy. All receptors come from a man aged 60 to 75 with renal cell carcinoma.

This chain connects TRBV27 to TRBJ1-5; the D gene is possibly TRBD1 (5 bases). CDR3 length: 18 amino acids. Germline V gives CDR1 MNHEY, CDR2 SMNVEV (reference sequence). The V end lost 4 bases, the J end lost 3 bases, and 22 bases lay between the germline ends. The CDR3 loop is CASSSAGYSGPNNQPQHF. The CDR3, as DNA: TGTGCCAGCAGTTCCGCTGGGTACTCGGGACCTAACAATCAGCCCCAGCATTTT.

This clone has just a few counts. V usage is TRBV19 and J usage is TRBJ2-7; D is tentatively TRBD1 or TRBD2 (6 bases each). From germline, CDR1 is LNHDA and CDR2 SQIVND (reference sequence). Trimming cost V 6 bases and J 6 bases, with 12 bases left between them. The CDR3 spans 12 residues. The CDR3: CASRGGVSEQYF. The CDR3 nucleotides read TGTGCCAGTAGGGGGGGCGTTTCCGAGCAGTACTTC.

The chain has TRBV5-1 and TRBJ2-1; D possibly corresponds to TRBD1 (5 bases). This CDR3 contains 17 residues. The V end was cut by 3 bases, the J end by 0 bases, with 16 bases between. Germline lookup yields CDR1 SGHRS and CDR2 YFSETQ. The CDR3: CASSSRPGHSSYNEQFF. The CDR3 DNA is TGCGCCAGCAGCTCGCGACCCGGACACAGCTCCTACAATGAGCAGTTCTTC.

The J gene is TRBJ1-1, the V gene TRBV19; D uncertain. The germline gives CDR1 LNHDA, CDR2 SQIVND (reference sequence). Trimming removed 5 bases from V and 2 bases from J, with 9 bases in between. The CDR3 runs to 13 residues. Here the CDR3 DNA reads TGTGCCAGTAGTGAGCGGATCAACACTGAAGCTTTCTTT. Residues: CASSERINTEAFF.

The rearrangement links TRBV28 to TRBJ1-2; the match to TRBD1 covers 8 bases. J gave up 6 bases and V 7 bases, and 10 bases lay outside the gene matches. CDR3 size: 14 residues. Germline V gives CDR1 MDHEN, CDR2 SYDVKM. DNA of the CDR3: TGTGCCAGCAAACGGGTAGGACAGGGCGATGGCTACACCTTC. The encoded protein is CASKRVGQGDGYTF.

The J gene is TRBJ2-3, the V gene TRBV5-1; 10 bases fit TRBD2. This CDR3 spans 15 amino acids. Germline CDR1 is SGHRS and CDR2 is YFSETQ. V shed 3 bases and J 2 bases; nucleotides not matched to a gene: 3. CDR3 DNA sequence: TGCGCCAGCAGCTCCGGGACTAGCGCCACAGATACGCAGTATTTT. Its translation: CASSSGTSATDTQYF.

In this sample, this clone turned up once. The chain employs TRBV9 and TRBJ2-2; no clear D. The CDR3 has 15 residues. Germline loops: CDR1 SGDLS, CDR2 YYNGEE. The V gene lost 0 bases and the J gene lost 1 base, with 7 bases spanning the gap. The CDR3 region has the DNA TGTGCCAGCAGCGTAGCCTCCCAGAACACCGGGGAGCTGTTTTTT. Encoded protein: CASSVASQNTGELFF.

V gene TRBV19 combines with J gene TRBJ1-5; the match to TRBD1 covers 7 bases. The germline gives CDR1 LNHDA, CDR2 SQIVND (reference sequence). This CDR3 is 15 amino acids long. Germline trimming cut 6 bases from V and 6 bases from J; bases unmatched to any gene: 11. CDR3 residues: CASRGGTGDVQPQHF. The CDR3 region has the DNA TGTGCCAGTAGAGGGGGCACAGGGGACGTTCAGCCCCAGCATTTT.

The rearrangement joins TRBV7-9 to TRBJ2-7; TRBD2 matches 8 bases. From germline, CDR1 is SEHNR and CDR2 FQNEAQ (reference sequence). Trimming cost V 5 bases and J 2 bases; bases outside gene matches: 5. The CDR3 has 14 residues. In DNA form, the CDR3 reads TGTGCCAGCAGCCCCCGGGGGGGGGCCTACGAGCAGTACTTC. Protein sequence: CASSPRGGAYEQYF.

In DNA form, the CDR3 reads TGTGCCAGTTCGAAGGGGGGAGGGAGCACAGATACGCAGTATTTT. This translates into CASSKGGGSTDTQYF. J is TRBJ2-3 and V is TRBV19, with D perhaps TRBD2 (7 bases). The V gene's germline CDR1 is LNHDA and CDR2 SQIVND (reference sequence). Trimming took 8 bases from V and 0 from J, leaving 15 bases between them. The CDR3 is made up of 15 amino acids.

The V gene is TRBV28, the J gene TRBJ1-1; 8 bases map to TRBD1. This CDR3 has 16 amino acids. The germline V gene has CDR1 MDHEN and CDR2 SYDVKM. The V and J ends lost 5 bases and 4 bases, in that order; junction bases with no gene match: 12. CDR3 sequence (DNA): TGTGCCAGCAGTCTCCGAGGACAGGGCGGGGGCACTGAAGCTTTCTTT. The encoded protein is CASSLRGQGGGTEAFF.

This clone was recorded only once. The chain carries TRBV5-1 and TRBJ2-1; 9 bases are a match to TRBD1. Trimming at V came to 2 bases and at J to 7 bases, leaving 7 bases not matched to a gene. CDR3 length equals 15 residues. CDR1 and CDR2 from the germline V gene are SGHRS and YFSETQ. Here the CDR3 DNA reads TGCGCCAGCAGCTTCGCGGGACAGGGTGGAAATGAGCAGTTCTTC. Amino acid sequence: CASSFAGQGGNEQFF.

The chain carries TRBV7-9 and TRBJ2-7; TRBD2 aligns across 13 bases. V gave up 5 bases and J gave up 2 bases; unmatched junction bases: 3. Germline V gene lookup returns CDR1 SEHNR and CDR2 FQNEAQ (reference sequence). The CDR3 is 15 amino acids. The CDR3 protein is CASSVGTSGAYEQYF. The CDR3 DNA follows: TGTGCCAGCAGCGTCGGGACTAGCGGGGCCTACGAGCAGTACTTC.

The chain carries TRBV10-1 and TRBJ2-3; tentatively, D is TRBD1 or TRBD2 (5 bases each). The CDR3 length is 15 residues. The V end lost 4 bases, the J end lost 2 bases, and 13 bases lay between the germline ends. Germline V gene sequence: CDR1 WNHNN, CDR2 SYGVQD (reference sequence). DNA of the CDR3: TGCGCCAGCAGTGGAGGGACGGGACCCACAGATACGCAGTATTTT. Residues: CASSGGTGPTDTQYF.

CDR3 residues: CASSRAGPSYEQYF. CDR3 DNA: TGTGCCAGCAGCAGAGCGGGACCCTCCTACGAGCAGTACTTC. This rearrangement joins TRBV13 to TRBJ2-7; 7 bases line up with TRBD2. This CDR3 has 14 residues. The V segment lost 5 bases and the J segment 0 bases; nucleotides outside the gene matches: 4. CDR1 and CDR2 from the germline V gene are PRHDT and FYEKMQ (reference sequence).

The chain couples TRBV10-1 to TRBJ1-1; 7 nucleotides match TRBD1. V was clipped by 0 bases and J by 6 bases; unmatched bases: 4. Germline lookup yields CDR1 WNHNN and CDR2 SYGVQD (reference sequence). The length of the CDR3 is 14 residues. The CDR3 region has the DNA TGCGCCAGCAGTGAGTCGCCAGGGACAGCTGAAGCTTTCTTT. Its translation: CASSESPGTAEAFF.

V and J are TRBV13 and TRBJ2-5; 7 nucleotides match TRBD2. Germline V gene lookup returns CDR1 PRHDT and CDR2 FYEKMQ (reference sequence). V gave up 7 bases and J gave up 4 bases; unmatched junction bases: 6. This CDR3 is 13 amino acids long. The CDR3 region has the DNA TGTGCCAGCAAGCGGGAAGACCGAGAGACCCAGTACTTC. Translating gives CASKREDRETQYF.

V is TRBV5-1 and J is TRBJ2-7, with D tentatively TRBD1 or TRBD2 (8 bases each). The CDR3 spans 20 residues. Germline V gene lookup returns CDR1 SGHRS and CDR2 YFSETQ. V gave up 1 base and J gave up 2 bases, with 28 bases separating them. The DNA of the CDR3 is TGCGCCAGCAGCTTGTTGGATGACAGGGGAGGGACTAGAGCCCCCTACGAGCAGTACTTC. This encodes CASSLLDDRGGTRAPYEQYF. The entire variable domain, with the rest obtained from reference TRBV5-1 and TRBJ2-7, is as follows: KAGVTQTPRYLIKTRGQQVTLSCSPISGHRSVSWYQQTPGQGLQFLFEYFSETQRNKGNFPGRFSGRQFSNSRSEMNVSTLELGDSALYLCASSLLDDRGGTRAPYEQYFGPGTRLTVT.